The rows below give T cell receptor beta chains drawn from one sample of a study of long-term antiretroviral therapy in people with HIV. Clones were read by immunoSEQ multiplex PCR, and TCRdb kept only the in-frame ones, dropping some. In the table there are approximately 36,000 clones, approximately 80% of which are singletons. The sequencing here drew on unsorted PBMCs, taken 0.6 years after starting antiretroviral therapy. Receptors originate from a man aged 18 to 30 with HIV. The CDR3 runs from the conserved cysteine through the conserved F or W. The D gene is left open where the match is weak. The size entry is marked missing in some rows and otherwise reads once, few, many or a size class.

size: NA; length: 14; J: TRBJ1-5; V: TRBV18; D: NA; DNA: TGTGCCAGCGCTACAACAGGGTTGGAACAGCCCCAGCATTTT; CDR3: CASATTGLEQPQHF
size: NA; length: 16; J: TRBJ2-2; V: TRBV5-6; D: NA; DNA: TGTGCCAGCAGCTTGGTGTCAGGGGGGAGCACCGGGGAGCTGTTTTTT; CDR3: CASSLVSGGSTGELFF
size: NA; length: 14; J: TRBJ2-7; V: TRBV15; D: NA; DNA: TGTGCCACCAGCAGAGCAGGACAGAACTACGAGCAGTACTTC; CDR3: CATSRAGQNYEQYF
size: NA; length: 14; J: TRBJ2-1; V: TRBV7-6; D: TRBD2; DNA: TGTGCCAGCAGCTTAGGAGCGGGAGTCGCTGAGCAGTTCTTC; CDR3: CASSLGAGVAEQFF
size: NA; length: 17; J: TRBJ1-2; V: TRBV2; D: TRBD1; DNA: TGTGCCAGCAGTAGCACCCCCCAGACAGGGGGACTTGGTGGCTACACCTTC; CDR3: CASSSTPQTGGLGGYTF
size: NA; length: 13; J: TRBJ1-4; V: TRBV6-5; D: NA; DNA: TGTGCCAGTAAGCAGGCAGGAGCTGAAAAACTGTTTTTT; CDR3: CASKQAGAEKLFF
size: NA; length: 10; J: TRBJ2-4; V: TRBV6-6; D: NA; DNA: TGTGCCAGCAGTAGGGAAATTCAGTACTTC; CDR3: CASSREIQYF
size: NA; length: 13; J: TRBJ1-1; V: TRBV28; D: TRBD1; DNA: TGTGCCAGCAGTCCACAGGGGCCGAGGGAAGCTTTCTTT; CDR3: CASSPQGPREAFF
size: medium-sized; length: 15; J: TRBJ1-1; V: TRBV19; D: TRBD1; DNA: TGTGCCAGTACCAAACCACAGGGGGTTATTACTGAAGCTTTCTTT; CDR3: CASTKPQGVITEAFF
size: NA; length: 13; J: TRBJ2-1; V: TRBV7-3; D: TRBD1; DNA: TGTGCCAGCAGCACACAGGGGAACAATGAGCAGTTCTTC; CDR3: CASSTQGNNEQFF
size: NA; length: 16; J: TRBJ2-3; V: TRBV5-1; D: NA; DNA: TGCGCCAGCAGCTTGCGGACCTCCCTCGGGACAGATACGCAGTATTTT; CDR3: CASSLRTSLGTDTQYF
size: once; length: 15; J: TRBJ2-3; V: TRBV4-1; D: TRBD2; DNA: TGCGCCAGCAGCCAAGTAGCGGGAGTGACAGATACGCAGTATTTT; CDR3: CASSQVAGVTDTQYF
size: NA; length: 11; J: TRBJ2-1; V: TRBV2; D: NA; DNA: TGTGCCAGCAGTGAGGCAGGGGTGCAGTTCTTC; CDR3: CASSEAGVQFF
size: NA; length: 16; J: TRBJ2-7; V: TRBV10-3; D: TRBD2; DNA: TGTGCCATCAAACAGGGACTAGCGGGATTCTCCTACGAGCAGTACTTC; CDR3: CAIKQGLAGFSYEQYF
size: NA; length: 14; J: TRBJ2-3; V: TRBV7-2; D: NA; DNA: TGTGCCAGCAGCCTGGGAGCGGACCGGGATACGCAGTATTTT; CDR3: CASSLGADRDTQYF
size: NA; length: 16; J: TRBJ2-1; V: TRBV11-2; D: TRBD2; DNA: TGTGCCAGCAGCTTAGCGGTTACTAGCGGGAGTAATGAGCAGTTCTTC; CDR3: CASSLAVTSGSNEQFF
size: NA; length: 12; J: TRBJ1-4; V: TRBV5-5; D: NA; DNA: TGTGCCAGCAGCTTTTTTAATGAAAAACTGTTTTTT; CDR3: CASSFFNEKLFF
size: NA; length: 16; J: TRBJ2-2; V: TRBV4-3; D: NA; DNA: TGCGCCAGCAGCCAAGGTCATGGATCGAACACCGGGGAGCTGTTTTTT; CDR3: CASSQGHGSNTGELFF
size: NA; length: 10; J: TRBJ2-7; V: TRBV6-5; D: NA; DNA: TGTGCCAGAAACAGCCACGAGCAGTACTTC; CDR3: CARNSHEQYF
size: NA; length: 13; J: TRBJ2-7; V: TRBV7-9; D: NA; DNA: TGTGCCAGCAGCCCCCGGTTATCCTACGAGCAGTACTTC; CDR3: CASSPRLSYEQYF
size: NA; length: 15; J: TRBJ1-3; V: TRBV9; D: NA; DNA: TGTGCCAGCAGCGTAGGAGGGGGCTCTGGAAACACCATATATTTT; CDR3: CASSVGGGSGNTIYF
size: NA; length: 15; J: TRBJ2-7; V: TRBV7-6; D: TRBD2; DNA: TGTGCCAGCAGCCCAGAAGCGGGAGAAACCTACGAGCAGTACTTC; CDR3: CASSPEAGETYEQYF
size: NA; length: 12; J: TRBJ2-1; V: TRBV5-6; D: NA; DNA: TGTGCCAGCAGCTTGGGAGTCTATGAGCAGTTCTTC; CDR3: CASSLGVYEQFF
size: NA; length: 17; J: TRBJ2-6; V: TRBV5-1; D: NA; DNA: TGCGCCAGCAGCCATGGAGGTTGGGGGGCTCAAAGCGACGTCCTGACTTTC; CDR3: CASSHGGWGAQSDVLTF
size: NA; length: 14; J: TRBJ2-7; V: TRBV4-3; D: NA; DNA: TGCGCCAGCAGCCAAGAGGCATCTACCTACGAGCAGTACTTC; CDR3: CASSQEASTYEQYF
size: NA; length: 11; J: TRBJ2-7; V: TRBV20-1; D: NA; DNA: TGCAGTGTGGGCGGAAACTACGAGCAGTACTTC; CDR3: CSVGGNYEQYF
size: once; length: 14; J: TRBJ2-3; V: TRBV28; D: NA; DNA: TGTGCCAGCAGTTTAGGACTCTCCACAGATACGCAGTATTTT; CDR3: CASSLGLSTDTQYF
size: once; length: 15; J: TRBJ1-5; V: TRBV18; D: NA; DNA: TGTGCCAGCTCTGTGACATCCGGCCTCAATCAGCCCCAGCATTTT; CDR3: CASSVTSGLNQPQHF
size: once; length: 16; J: TRBJ2-3; V: TRBV5-5; D: NA; DNA: TGTGCCAGCAGCTTGGGCTCCTCCCTTAGCACAGATACGCAGTATTTT; CDR3: CASSLGSSLSTDTQYF
size: few; length: 12; J: TRBJ2-3; V: TRBV6-5; D: NA; DNA: TGTGCCAGCAGTCCCCAGCCAGATACGCAGTATTTT; CDR3: CASSPQPDTQYF
size: NA; length: 12; J: TRBJ1-1; V: TRBV5-1; D: NA; DNA: TGCGCCAGCAGCTTGGGGGCTGGTGCGGCTTTCTTT; CDR3: CASSLGAGAAFF
size: NA; length: 15; J: TRBJ2-2; V: TRBV7-2; D: NA; DNA: TGTGCCAGCAGCTTCGGGGGACCCAACACCGGGGAGCTGTTTTTT; CDR3: CASSFGGPNTGELFF
size: NA; length: 15; J: TRBJ2-7; V: TRBV7-9; D: TRBD2; DNA: TGTGCCAGCAGTTCAAGCGGGAGAGGGGCCTACGAGCAGTACTTC; CDR3: CASSSSGRGAYEQYF
size: once; length: 13; J: TRBJ1-5; V: TRBV6-1; D: NA; DNA: TGTGCCAGCAGTGAAGTGAGGACTCAGCCCCAGCATTTT; CDR3: CASSEVRTQPQHF
size: NA; length: 16; J: TRBJ1-2; V: TRBV4-2; D: NA; DNA: TGTGCCAGCAGCCAAGGCTACAGGGCTCAGTACTATGGCTACACCTTC; CDR3: CASSQGYRAQYYGYTF
size: NA; length: 14; J: TRBJ1-5; V: TRBV6-5; D: TRBD1; DNA: TGTGCCAGCAAAATGACAGGGAATAATCAGCCCCAGCATTTT; CDR3: CASKMTGNNQPQHF
size: NA; length: 16; J: TRBJ2-3; V: TRBV9; D: TRBD2; DNA: TGTGCCAGCAGCGTAGAGAAGGGAGGGCTGACAGATACGCAGTATTTT; CDR3: CASSVEKGGLTDTQYF
size: once; length: 16; J: TRBJ1-5; V: TRBV15; D: NA; DNA: TGTGCCACCAGTTTGTCGATTGGGGCGGGCAATCAGCCCCAGCATTTT; CDR3: CATSLSIGAGNQPQHF
size: NA; length: 15; J: TRBJ2-7; V: TRBV6-5; D: TRBD2; DNA: TGTGCCAGCAGCCGGGGACTAGCGGGAGCGTACGAGCAGTACTTC; CDR3: CASSRGLAGAYEQYF
size: NA; length: 14; J: TRBJ2-5; V: TRBV28; D: TRBD2; DNA: TGTGCCAGCAGTCGACGACTAGCGGAAGAGACCCAGTACTTC; CDR3: CASSRRLAEETQYF
size: NA; length: 15; J: TRBJ2-1; V: TRBV19; D: NA; DNA: TGTGCCAGTAGCTTGGCAGGGAGCTCCTACAATGAGCAGTTCTTC; CDR3: CASSLAGSSYNEQFF
size: NA; length: 15; J: TRBJ2-1; V: TRBV5-1; D: NA; DNA: TGCGCCAGCAGCTTGGGGGGGGCCAGGGGACATGAGCAGTTCTTC; CDR3: CASSLGGARGHEQFF
size: NA; length: 15; J: TRBJ2-1; V: TRBV28; D: TRBD2; DNA: TGTGCCAGCAGCGGCCCGGGGACTAGCAACGATGAGCAGTTCTTC; CDR3: CASSGPGTSNDEQFF
size: NA; length: 15; J: TRBJ2-1; V: TRBV4-3; D: NA; DNA: TGCGCCAGCAGCCAAGATCGGGGCCCTCACAATGAGCAGTTCTTC; CDR3: CASSQDRGPHNEQFF
size: NA; length: 15; J: TRBJ2-3; V: TRBV7-9; D: TRBD2; DNA: TGTGCCAGCAGCATTCAGCGGGGCGGGGCGGATACGCAGTATTTT; CDR3: CASSIQRGGADTQYF
size: once; length: 12; J: TRBJ2-7; V: TRBV7-9; D: NA; DNA: TGTGCCAGCAGCTGGATCCACCACGAGCAGTACTTC; CDR3: CASSWIHHEQYF
size: once; length: 12; J: TRBJ2-7; V: TRBV29-1; D: NA; DNA: TGCAGCGCCCGGGCGAAATCCTACGAGCAGTACTTC; CDR3: CSARAKSYEQYF
size: NA; length: 15; J: TRBJ2-3; V: TRBV27; D: NA; DNA: TGTGCCAGCACCACCACGGGATACAGCACAGATACGCAGTATTTT; CDR3: CASTTTGYSTDTQYF
size: NA; length: 13; J: TRBJ2-4; V: TRBV9; D: NA; DNA: TGTGCCAGCAGCGTAGGGTGGATGGACATTCAGTACTTC; CDR3: CASSVGWMDIQYF
size: NA; length: 16; J: TRBJ2-1; V: TRBV7-9; D: NA; DNA: TGTGCCAGCAGCCCAAGTCGGCGGGGCTCCTACAATGAGCAGTTCTTC; CDR3: CASSPSRRGSYNEQFF
size: NA; length: 15; J: TRBJ1-5; V: TRBV10-2; D: NA; DNA: TGCGCCAGCAGTGATGCGGGTACGGGGGGACAGCCCCAGCATTTT; CDR3: CASSDAGTGGQPQHF
size: NA; length: 17; J: TRBJ1-2; V: TRBV19; D: NA; DNA: TGTGCCAGTAGTATGACCAGGAGAGGGATGGCTAACTATGGCTACACCTTC; CDR3: CASSMTRRGMANYGYTF
size: NA; length: 13; J: TRBJ2-7; V: TRBV11-2; D: NA; DNA: TGTGCCAGCAGCTTAGAACTGGTCTACGAGCAGTACTTC; CDR3: CASSLELVYEQYF
size: NA; length: 14; J: TRBJ1-2; V: TRBV19; D: TRBD1; DNA: TGTGCCAGTAGTATATCAAGGACAGGTACCTACTACACCTTC; CDR3: CASSISRTGTYYTF